This TCR beta chain was identified in a study of human T cells and chemical hapten exposure. Germline CDR1 SGHNT, CDR2 YYREEE (reference sequence). This CDR3 is built from 14 residues. V gave up 1 base and J gave up 2 bases, with 10 bases separating them. Time point described: patch test 1, 2 weeks after DPC sensitization. Treatment defined: therapeutic diphenylcyclopropenone sensitization with weekly scalp DPC. The authors extracted total RNA from unfractionated whole blood. TCRdb called the RACE reads again in MiXCR, with one record for every CDR3 protein. The sample has under 120,000 distinct CDR3 sequences, 8% to 13% seen once. This clonotype has at least ten counts.

The sequencing used whole blood, collected in connection with sensitization to the hapten diphenylcyclopropenone (DPC). This chain joins TRBV5-4 and TRBJ2-7; possibly TRBD1 for D (6 bases). The receptor's source is a woman between 35 and 50 years old with alopecia areata. Some clones in this sample may be carry-over from other donors' samples. The CDR3 nucleotides are TGTGCCAGCAGCTTGCGACAGGAGGCCTACGAGCAGTACTTC. Translating it yields CASSLRQEAYEQYF. Combining the CDR3 with reference TRBV5-4 and TRBJ2-7 gives the whole variable domain ETGVTQSPTHLIKTRGQQVTLRCSSQSGHNTVSWYQQALGQGPQFIFQYYREEENGRGNFPPRFSGLQFPNYSSELNVNALELDDSALYLCASSLRQEAYEQYFGPGTRLTVT.